This TCR beta chain emerged from a study of blood T cell repertoires in COVID-19. In the study overall: The origin of the acute and convalescent COVID-19 samples was the United States, Italy and Spain. Sample material is recorded as cDNA or gDNA derived from T cells, B-cell-depleted T cells, or PBMCs.

In the source study's methods: Estimated nucleated cell counts came from reference gene primer amplification. This table comes from immunoSEQ multiplex PCR, and its TCRdb copy is limited to in-frame clones, with some not included. The D gene and trimming were derived from the DNA, and the V and J assignments and clone size from that table. The sample includes around 80,000 clones, around 90% of them seen just once. The CDR3 is 15 amino acids. V lost 5 bases to trimming and J lost 5 bases, with 19 bases between them. Germline V gene sequence: CDR1 MNHEY, CDR2 SVGAGI. Specimen: peripheral blood. The chain joins TRBV6-5 to TRBJ2-7, with a weak D call TRBD2 (7 bases). This clonotype was sampled from a human donor in a cohort sampled during active COVID-19. The CDR3 region is CASSRAGRGGDEQYF. As DNA, the CDR3 is TGTGCCAGCAGTAGGGCTGGGAGGGGGGGCGACGAGCAGTACTTC.